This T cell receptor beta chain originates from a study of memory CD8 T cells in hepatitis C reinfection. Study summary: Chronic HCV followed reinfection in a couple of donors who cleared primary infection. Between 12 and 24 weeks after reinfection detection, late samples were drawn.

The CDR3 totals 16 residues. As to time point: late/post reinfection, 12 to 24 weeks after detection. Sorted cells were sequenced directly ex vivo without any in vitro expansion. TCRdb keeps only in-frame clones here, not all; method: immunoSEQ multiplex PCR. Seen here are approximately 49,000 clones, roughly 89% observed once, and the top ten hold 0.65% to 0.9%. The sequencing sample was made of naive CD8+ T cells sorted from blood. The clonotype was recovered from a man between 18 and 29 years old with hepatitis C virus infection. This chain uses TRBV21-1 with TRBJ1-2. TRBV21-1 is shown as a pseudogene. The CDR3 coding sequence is TGTGCCAGCAGCAAAGCGAGGGCGTTTCCCTTATATGGCTACACCTTC. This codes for CASSKARAFPLYGYTF.